This TCR delta chain comes out of a study of γδ T cells in repeated Plasmodium falciparum infection. TCRdb redid the clone calls on the multiplex PCR reads with CATT. This sample yields approximately 93,000 delta-chain clones, of which 0.9% to 1% are seen a single time; around a tenth belongs to the top ten. This CDR3 is 22 amino acids long. Germline lookup yields CDR1 TSWWSYY and CDR2 QGS. This clone came up a few times. A read error is likely here: a far larger clone is one base away. The sample contains more than one DNA sequence encoding this CDR3. Bulk repertoires came from Vgamma9/Vdelta2+ or Vdelta2-negative gammadelta T cells flow-sorted from PBMC.

This clonotype was obtained from a pool of human donors (malaria-infected and uninfected, not separated). The rearrangement links TRDV1 to TRDJ1; 9 positions agree with TRDD3. Sequenced material: gamma-delta T cells from blood. CDR3 DNA: TGTGCTCTTGGTGAACGTTTAATCCTACGTCTTCTGGGGGATGAGTACACCGATAAACTCATCTTT. This encodes CALGERLILRLLGDEYTDKLIF.